This section outlines one TCR beta chain sequence together with its context. This specimen belongs to a study of blood T cell repertoires in COVID-19. From germline, CDR1 is ENHRY and CDR2 SYGVKD. The CDR3 loop spans 16 amino acids. V was pared by 3 bases and J by 3 bases, with 5 bases of the junction left unmatched. Profiled with immunoSEQ multiplex PCR; TCRdb holds only in-frame clones, not every one. Counted here are 150,000 to 200,000 clones, roughly nine tenths occurring once; the ten biggest clones make up around 7%. The clonotype was recovered from a man aged 40-49 years with acute or convalescent COVID-19. Specimen: peripheral blood. This sequence joins TRBV10-3 and TRBJ1-5, with TRBD1 identical over 10 bases. The CDR3 protein is CAISDGQGVHNQPQHF. In DNA form, the CDR3 reads TGTGCCATCAGTGATGGACAGGGGGTTCACAATCAGCCCCAGCATTTT.